Below, 29 T cell receptor beta chains from the same sample are listed, as sequenced in a study of blood T cell repertoires in COVID-19. Assay used: immunoSEQ multiplex PCR; TCRdb lists only in-frame clones, some missing. The repertoire includes about 120,000 clones, about 88% of them detected once, and about 1.2% sits in the top ten. The sequencing input was peripheral blood. These receptors were taken from an elderly woman with acute or convalescent COVID-19.

The V gene is TRBV7-8, the J gene TRBJ1-4, with a weak D call TRBD1 (5 bases). Between the trimmed V and J ends, which lost 2 bases and 8 bases, there was a span of 24 bases. Germline CDR1 reads SGHVS; CDR2 reads FQNEAQ. CDR3 length equals 18 residues. The CDR3 sequence is CASSLWRVPRPGAEKLFF. The CDR3 DNA reads as TGTGCCAGCAGCTTATGGCGAGTCCCACGGCCTGGGGCGGAAAAACTGTTTTTT.

V is TRBV6-5 and J is TRBJ1-4, with a tentative D call TRBD1 (6 bases). The CDR3 is 15 residues long. Germline CDR1 MNHEY, CDR2 SVGAGI. V was cut by 6 bases and J by 5 bases, with 16 bases left in between. The CDR3 bases are TGTGCCAGCAGAACCGTGACAGGCACCAATGAAAAACTGTTTTTT. This sequence encodes CASRTVTGTNEKLFF.

V usage is TRBV6-5 and J usage is TRBJ2-1, with 9 bases aligning to TRBD2. V shed 6 bases, J shed 7 bases, and the junction held 7 bases outside the gene matches. Germline loops: CDR1 MNHEY, CDR2 SVGAGI. The CDR3 sequence is 14 residues long. CDR3 amino acids: CASSPGLARNEQFF. In DNA, the CDR3 is TGTGCCAGCAGCCCCGGACTAGCGAGGAATGAGCAGTTCTTC.

The chain couples TRBV18 to TRBJ2-7; D unclear. From germline, CDR1 is KGHSH and CDR2 LQKENI. The CDR3 has 13 residues. V was trimmed by 2 bases and J by 5 bases, leaving 10 bases between them. In nucleotides, the CDR3 is TGTGCCAGCTCACCAACGTCGAGCCACGAGCAGTACTTC. Translating gives CASSPTSSHEQYF.

The chain combines TRBV7-2 with TRBJ1-1; TRBD1 matches 7 bases. This CDR3 contains 15 residues. Trimming cost V 2 bases and J 7 bases; bases outside gene matches: 10. The germline V gene encodes CDR1 SGHTA and CDR2 FQGNSA. The CDR3 loop reads CASSLRGGHVFEAFF. DNA for the CDR3: TGTGCCAGCAGCTTAAGAGGGGGCCATGTGTTTGAAGCTTTCTTT.

This clone appeared once. The chain is built from TRBV2 and TRBJ2-5, with TRBD1 as a possible D gene (6 bases). Trimming removed 7 bases at V and 1 base at J, with 10 bases between. The CDR3 has 13 amino acids. Looked up from germline, CDR1 is SNHLY and CDR2 is FYNNEI. CDR3 sequence (DNA): TGTGCCAGCAACCGGGACACCCAAGAGACCCAGTACTTC. Translated: CASNRDTQETQYF.

The table lists this clone with a count of one. V gene TRBV7-6 combines with J gene TRBJ1-3; maybe TRBD1 (5 bases). V gave up 5 bases and J gave up 0 bases, with 14 bases separating them. This CDR3 comprises 16 residues. Germline V gives CDR1 SGHVS, CDR2 FNYEAQ. The CDR3 here is CASSPLGGDSGNTIYF. The DNA for the CDR3 is TGTGCCAGCAGCCCCCTCGGGGGGGACTCTGGAAACACCATATATTTT.

This sequence joins TRBV27 and TRBJ2-2; D possibly corresponds to TRBD2 (5 bases). The CDR3 contains 13 residues. CDR1 and CDR2 from the germline V gene are MNHEY and SMNVEV (reference sequence). Deletions cut 5 bases from V and 7 bases from J, with 11 bases between. CDR3 in DNA: TGTGCCAGCAGTACCAGGACTCTCGGGGAGCTGTTTTTT. Amino acid sequence: CASSTRTLGELFF.

The genes are TRBV29-1 and TRBJ1-1; no clear D gene. The V end lost 4 bases, the J end lost 1 base, and 10 bases lay between the germline ends. The V gene's germline CDR1 is SQVTM and CDR2 ANQGSEA. CDR3 length: 13 amino acids. CDR3 loop: CSVGRQANTEAFF. The CDR3 DNA reads TGCAGCGTTGGCAGGCAGGCGAACACTGAAGCTTTCTTT.

The V call is TRBV28, the J call TRBJ1-2; a possible D gene is TRBD1 (5 bases). The CDR3 runs 13 residues. V was cut by 6 bases and J by 6 bases, with 14 bases left in between. Germline CDR1 reads MDHEN; CDR2 reads SYDVKM. CDR3 DNA sequence: TGTGCCAGCAGGGTTCAGGGATTCGATGGCTACACCTTC. Encoded protein: CASRVQGFDGYTF.

The rearrangement uses TRBV6-5 and TRBJ1-3, with 8 bases that match TRBD1. Germline-derived CDR1 and CDR2 are MNHEY and SVGAGI. The length of the CDR3 is 13 residues. Trimming took 9 bases from V and 5 from J; bases not matched to a gene: 6. CDR3 bases: TGTGCCAGTTCAGGGGGCAATAGAAACACCATATATTTT. Amino acid sequence: CASSGGNRNTIYF.

The genes are TRBV6-5 and TRBJ2-7; no clear D. Trimming cost V 6 bases and J 0 bases, with 9 bases left between them. This CDR3 is built from 13 residues. CDR1 MNHEY and CDR2 SVGAGI come from the germline V gene. CDR3 nucleotide sequence: TGTGCCAGCAGGCGAACAGTCTCCTACGAGCAGTACTTC. This codes for CASRRTVSYEQYF.

The table lists this clone with a count of one. The CDR3 here is CASSYSMGVRTEAFF. Written as DNA, the CDR3 is TGTGCCAGCAGTTACTCGATGGGAGTTAGGACTGAAGCTTTCTTT. This chain joins TRBV6-5 and TRBJ1-1; D call uncertain. CDR3 length: 15 residues. The ends were cut back, 0 bases at V and 5 bases at J, with 13 bases in the middle. Germline-derived CDR1 and CDR2 are MNHEY and SVGAGI.

The V call is TRBV5-1, the J call TRBJ1-5; D is unresolved. The V and J ends lost 0 bases and 4 bases respectively, with 5 bases between them. From germline, CDR1 is SGHRS and CDR2 YFSETQ. The CDR3 covers 13 residues. The CDR3 sequence: CASSLDINQPQHF. CDR3 bases: TGCGCCAGCAGCTTGGACATAAATCAGCCCCAGCATTTT. Filled out from reference TRBV5-1 and TRBJ1-5, the complete variable domain reads KAGVTQTPRYLIKTRGQQVTLSCSPISGHRSVSWYQQTPGQGLQFLFEYFSETQRNKGNFPGRFSGRQFSNSRSEMNVSTLELGDSALYLCASSLDINQPQHFGDGTRLSIL.

The chain couples TRBV4-3 to TRBJ2-3; 8 positions agree with TRBD2. Germline V gives CDR1 LGHNA, CDR2 YSLEER. Trimming removed 2 bases from V and 5 bases from J; junction bases left unmatched: 6. The CDR3 has 15 amino acids. The CDR3 protein is CASSQTSGGEDTQYF. The CDR3 nucleotides are TGCGCCAGCAGCCAAACCAGCGGGGGAGAAGATACGCAGTATTTT.

The chain carries TRBV4-2 and TRBJ1-6, with D unclear. This CDR3 contains 15 residues. V was clipped by 0 bases and J by 9 bases, with 12 bases between them. The germline V gene has CDR1 LGHNA and CDR2 YNFKEQ. The CDR3 bases are TGTGCCAGCAGCCAAGAGACTGAGTTCCCTTCACCCCTCCACTTT. It specifies CASSQETEFPSPLHF.

The chain combines TRBV28 with TRBJ2-3; D is ambiguous. The V end lost 10 bases, the J end lost 2 bases, and 10 bases lay between the germline ends. Germline lookup yields CDR1 MDHEN and CDR2 SYDVKM. CDR3 size: 12 residues. CDR3 loop: CATTRFTDTQYF. DNA for the CDR3: TGTGCCACCACCAGGTTCACAGATACGCAGTATTTT.

This chain links TRBV28 with TRBJ2-5; TRBD2 matches at 13 bases. J was trimmed by 1 base and V by 4 bases; bases with no gene match: 3. Germline lookup yields CDR1 MDHEN and CDR2 SYDVKM. CDR3 length: 16 amino acids. CDR3 sequence: CASSWTSGRSQETQYF. DNA for the CDR3: TGTGCCAGCAGTTGGACTAGCGGGAGATCCCAAGAGACCCAGTACTTC.

The V gene is TRBV27, the J gene TRBJ2-3, with TRBD1 as a possible D gene (6 bases). This CDR3 contains 16 residues. Trimming cost V 4 bases and J 0 bases, with 14 bases left between them. CDR1 MNHEY and CDR2 SMNVEV come from the germline V gene (reference sequence). CDR3 bases: TGTGCCAGCAGTTCATGGTCAGGGGTTAGCACAGATACGCAGTATTTT. Its translation is CASSSWSGVSTDTQYF.

The V call is TRBV6-5, the J call TRBJ2-6; D gene unclear. The CDR3 has 14 amino acids. The V gene lost 4 bases and the J gene lost 1 base, with 5 bases spanning the gap. From germline, CDR1 is MNHEY and CDR2 SVGAGI. The CDR3 DNA sequence: TGTGCCAGCAGTTTAGATTCTGGGGCCAACGTCCTGACTTTC. As protein: CASSLDSGANVLTF.

This clone was seen a single time. The chain recombines TRBV5-1 with TRBJ2-3, with D possibly TRBD1 on 6 matching bases. Trimming took off 2 bases at V and 1 base at J, with 11 bases between the two ends. The CDR3 covers 15 residues. Germline V lookup: CDR1 SGHRS, CDR2 YFSETQ. CDR3 loop: CASSFTGLGTDTQYF. In DNA, the CDR3 is TGCGCCAGCAGCTTTACAGGGTTGGGCACAGATACGCAGTATTTT.

The chain recombines TRBV19 with TRBJ2-2, with 9 bases fitting TRBD1. V lost 6 bases to trimming and J lost 4 bases; unmatched junction nucleotides: 6. CDR3 length equals 15 residues. The V gene's germline CDR1 is LNHDA and CDR2 SQIVND (reference sequence). CDR3 protein: CASSLDRGATGELFF. The DNA of the CDR3 is TGTGCCAGTAGCCTGGACAGGGGAGCCACCGGGGAGCTGTTTTTT. The full variable domain, completed using reference TRBV19 and TRBJ2-2, is DGGITQSPKYLFRKEGQNVTLSCEQNLNHDAMYWYRQDPGQGLRLIYYSQIVNDFQKGDIAEGYSVSREKKESFPLTVTSAQKNPTAFYLCASSLDRGATGELFFGEGSRLTVL.

V is TRBV11-2 and J is TRBJ1-2; no clear D. The CDR3 covers 12 residues. V lost 5 bases to trimming and J lost 1 base, with 5 bases between them. The germline V gene has CDR1 SGHAT and CDR2 FQNNGV. The CDR3 region is CASSPVNYGYTF. CDR3 in DNA: TGTGCCAGCAGCCCGGTTAACTATGGCTACACCTTC.

This chain links TRBV29-1 with TRBJ2-7; a weak D match, TRBD2 (5 bases). Germline V gene lookup returns CDR1 SQVTM and CDR2 ANQGSEA. The germline V and J ends were trimmed by 0 bases and 3 bases, with 9 bases remaining between them. The CDR3 is 13 residues long. The CDR3 spells CSVEDPEGYEQYF. The CDR3 bases are TGCAGCGTTGAAGATCCCGAGGGCTACGAGCAGTACTTC.

This clone was counted a few times. V usage is TRBV18 and J usage is TRBJ1-3; possible D gene TRBD1, 6 bases. Trimming shortened V by 4 bases and J by 0 bases, and 13 bases separated the two germline ends. This CDR3 is built from 16 residues. The germline V gene encodes CDR1 KGHSH and CDR2 LQKENI. The CDR3 sequence is CASSLQGSSSGNTIYF. The CDR3 DNA sequence: TGTGCCAGCTCACTACAGGGTTCGAGCTCTGGAAACACCATATATTTT.

The chain employs TRBV18 and TRBJ1-2, with D possibly TRBD1 on 5 matching bases. V shed 4 bases and J shed 7 bases, with 16 bases lying between them. The CDR3 is 14 residues long. Per the germline V gene, CDR1 is KGHSH and CDR2 is LQKENI. The CDR3 here is CASSRPEGSAGYTF. In DNA, the CDR3 is TGTGCCAGCTCACGGCCGGAGGGGTCTGCTGGCTACACCTTC. Based on the CDR3 plus reference TRBV18 and TRBJ1-2, the full variable domain is NAGVMQNPRHLVRRRGQEARLRCSPMKGHSHVYWYRQLPEEGLKFMVYLQKENIIDESGMPKERFSAEFPKEGPSILRIQQVVRGDSAAYFCASSRPEGSAGYTFGSGTRLTVV.

This clone has just one count. This chain joins TRBV2 and TRBJ2-7, with a tentative D call TRBD1 (5 bases). V lost 4 bases, J lost 3 bases, and 7 bases lay in between. This CDR3 spans 12 amino acids. Germline-derived CDR1 and CDR2 are SNHLY and FYNNEI. The CDR3 is CASSGQGYEQYF. The CDR3 nucleotides read TGTGCCAGCAGTGGGCAGGGCTACGAGCAGTACTTC.

The chain employs TRBV20-1 and TRBJ2-2; TRBD2 aligns across 7 bases. The CDR3 is made up of 11 amino acids. The V and J ends lost 6 bases and 12 bases, in that order; junction bases with no gene match: 7. Germline assignment: CDR1 DFQATT and CDR2 SNEGSKA (reference sequence). CDR3 coding DNA: TGCAGTGCAAGCCGGGGGGTTCAGCTGTTTTTT. This codes for CSASRGVQLFF.

This rearrangement joins TRBV18 to TRBJ1-5, with D possibly being TRBD1 (5 bases). Germline CDR1 is KGHSH and CDR2 is LQKENI. V lost 5 bases to trimming and J lost 1 base, with 12 bases between them. This CDR3 contains 15 residues. DNA of the CDR3: TGTGCCAGCTCAGCGGCAGGGAAGAGCAATCAGCCCCAGCATTTT. Its translation is CASSAAGKSNQPQHF.